This record looks at one TCR beta chain sequence and its context. TCRdb keeps only in-frame clones here, not all; method: immunoSEQ multiplex PCR. The sample records 75,000 or so clones, approximately 88% being singletons. The data were taken from a study of blood T cell repertoires in COVID-19. V shed 7 bases and J 2 bases; nucleotides not matched to a gene: 8. The CDR3 runs 17 residues. The germline V gene has CDR1 MDHEN and CDR2 SYDVKM. The specimen was peripheral blood. The gene calls are TRBV28 and TRBJ2-2; TRBD2 matches 12 bases. The sequence was collected from a man in his forties or fifties with acute or convalescent COVID-19. The CDR3 here is CASTRRLAGVNTGELFF. The CDR3, as DNA: TGTGCCAGCACCCGTCGACTAGCGGGGGTCAACACCGGGGAGCTGTTTTTT.